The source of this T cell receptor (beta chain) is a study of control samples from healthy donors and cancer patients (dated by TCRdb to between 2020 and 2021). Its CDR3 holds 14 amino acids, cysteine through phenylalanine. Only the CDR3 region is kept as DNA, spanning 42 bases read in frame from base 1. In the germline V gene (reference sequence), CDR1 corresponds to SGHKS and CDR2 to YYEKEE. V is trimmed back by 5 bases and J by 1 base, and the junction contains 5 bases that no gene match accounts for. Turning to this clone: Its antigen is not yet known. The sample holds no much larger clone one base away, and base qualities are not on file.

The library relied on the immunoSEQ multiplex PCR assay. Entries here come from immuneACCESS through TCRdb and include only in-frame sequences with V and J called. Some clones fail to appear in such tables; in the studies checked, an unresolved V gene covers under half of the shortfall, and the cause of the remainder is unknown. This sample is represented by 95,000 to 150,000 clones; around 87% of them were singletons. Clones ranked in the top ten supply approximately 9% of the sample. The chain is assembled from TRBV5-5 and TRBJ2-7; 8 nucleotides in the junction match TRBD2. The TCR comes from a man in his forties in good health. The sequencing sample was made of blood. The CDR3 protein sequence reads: CASSFTSGSYEQYF. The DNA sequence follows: TGTGCCAGCAGTTTTACTAGCGGTTCCTACGAGCAGTACTTC.